This T cell receptor (beta chain) was retrieved from a study of early stage breast cancer tumors. The protocol was immunoSEQ multiplex PCR, while the TCRdb copy is restricted to in-frame clones and leaves out a portion. The sample lists 25,000 to 35,000 clones, over 70% seen once, with 10% in the top ten. The CDR3 runs 13 residues. The V gene's germline CDR1 is MNHEY and CDR2 SVGAGI. Trimming took off 5 bases at V and 3 bases at J, with 11 bases between the two ends. The receptor's source is a person aged 30-39 years with breast cancer. The chain has TRBV6-5 and TRBJ2-7; possibly TRBD2 for D (6 bases). Sample: breast tumor tissue. The CDR3 bases are TGTGCCAGCAGTACGGGAGTATACTACGAGCAGTACTTC. Translated, it gives CASSTGVYYEQYF.